This T cell receptor beta chain was identified during a study of PD-1 blockade in classical Hodgkin lymphoma. General study results and limits: Newly diagnosed patients reportedly trailed healthy donors in baseline TCR diversity. Newly diagnosed patients and complete responders had comparable diversity at baseline. Researchers reported that CD4+ TCR diversity, though not CD8+, rose significantly by C4D1.

Libraries were prepared by immunoSEQ multiplex PCR; TCRdb keeps only in-frame clonotypes and omits some of them. The profile covers around 16,000 clones, with around 80% appearing a single time and 1.5% to 2% taken by the ten largest. The length of the CDR3 is 16 residues. The germline gives CDR1 SGHRS, CDR2 YFSETQ. J lost 4 bases, V lost 0 bases, and 7 bases had no gene match. Time point: cycle 4 day 1 (C4D1), after 5 to 7 weeks of nivolumab. Relapse after autologous stem cell transplantation occurred in every patient, and brentuximab vedotin exposure varied. By magnetic negative selection, CD4+ T cells were purified from thawed PBMCs. When best responses were assessed, they were complete response, partial response or progressive disease. To note about this clone: Its antigen is unknown.

The source is a human donor with classical Hodgkin lymphoma. The sequencing used CD4+ T cells from blood, collected before the fourth cycle of nivolumab. The rearrangement links TRBV5-1 to TRBJ1-5, with 7 bases identical to TRBD1. In DNA, the CDR3 is TGCGCCAGCAGCTTGGGGGCGACAGGGCAGAATCAGCCCCAGCATTTT. It specifies CASSLGATGQNQPQHF.